These 30 T cell receptor beta chains originate from one sample sequenced in a study of Graves' ophthalmopathy and Graves' hyperthyroidism. The study amplified TCR beta CDR3 regions using RNA transcripts. A first-round RT-PCR used HTBI primers, followed by a second-round multiplex PCR. TCRdb reprocessed the multiplex PCR reads with MiXCR, giving one entry per CDR3 protein. The top ten clones hold 2% to 3% of a sample with roughly 400,000 distinct CDR3 sequences, approximately 18% of them seen once. The sequenced sample consisted of peripheral blood. The receptors come from an adult woman with stable Graves' hyperthyroidism.

This clonotype was picked up many times. This chain uses TRBV20-1 with TRBJ2-7, with TRBD1 matching over 9 bases. V dropped 5 bases and J dropped 2; count of bases not matched to a gene: 7. The CDR3 contains 14 residues. The germline V gene has CDR1 DFQATT and CDR2 SNEGSKA (reference sequence). The CDR3 bases are TGCAGTGCTGGACAGGGGCGATCGACCTACGAGCAGTACTTC. This codes for CSAGQGRSTYEQYF.

This clonotype came up many times. The chain is built from TRBV28 and TRBJ1-2, with 9 nucleotides matching TRBD1. The germline gives CDR1 MDHEN, CDR2 SYDVKM. The CDR3 totals 14 residues. The trim removed 3 bases at V and 2 bases at J, leaving 1 base unmatched. The CDR3 here is CASSLTGGNYGYTF. CDR3 sequence (DNA): TGTGCCAGCAGTTTGACAGGGGGAAACTATGGCTACACCTTC.

This clonotype was detected ten times or more. This rearrangement joins TRBV2 to TRBJ1-5; D not certain. V was cut by 5 bases and J by 1 base, with 12 bases left in between. Germline V gene data show CDR1 as SNHLY and CDR2 as FYNNEI. This CDR3 spans 15 amino acids. In DNA, the CDR3 is TGTGCCAGCAGTCCCGGGAGGGAGAGCAATCAGCCCCAGCATTTT. Its protein is CASSPGRESNQPQHF. Drawing the rest from reference TRBV2 and TRBJ1-5, the complete variable domain is EPEVTQTPSHQVTQMGQEVILRCVPISNHLYFYWYRQILGQKVEFLVSFYNNEISEKSEIFDDQFSVERPDGSNFTLKIRSTKLEDSAMYFCASSPGRESNQPQHFGDGTRLSIL.

At least ten counts were recorded for this clonotype. The genes are TRBV20-1 and TRBJ2-5; 7 nucleotides match TRBD2. The CDR3 consists of 14 residues. J was trimmed by 5 bases and V by 6 bases; bases with no gene match: 12. CDR1 DFQATT and CDR2 SNEGSKA come from the germline V gene (reference sequence). The CDR3 loop is CSASWAGAGETQYF. CDR3 bases: TGCAGTGCCAGTTGGGCGGGAGCAGGGGAGACCCAGTACTTC.

This clonotype came up a few times. The chain uses TRBV6-2 or TRBV6-3 and TRBJ2-5; 12 bases agree with TRBD2. Germline V lookup: CDR1 MNHEY, CDR2 SVGEGT. The CDR3 sequence is 16 residues long. The V gene end was trimmed by 6 bases and the J gene end by 4 bases; junction bases not matched to a gene: 9. CDR3 DNA: TGTGCCAGCAGGCCAAAGACTAGCGGGAGCGCAGAGACCCAGTACTTC. The encoded protein is CASRPKTSGSAETQYF.

This clonotype was seen a few times. This chain connects TRBV5-5 to TRBJ1-1; D is unclear. The CDR3 sequence is 16 residues long. Germline V gene lookup returns CDR1 SGHKS and CDR2 YYEKEE (reference sequence). Trimming removed 4 bases from V and 6 bases from J, with 22 bases in between. The CDR3 loop reads CASSAGRIRDPPEAFF. The CDR3 nucleotides read TGTGCCAGCAGCGCGGGAAGAATTAGGGATCCTCCTGAAGCTTTCTTT. Looking up the rest from reference TRBV5-5 and TRBJ1-1 gives the full variable domain: DAGVTQSPTHLIKTRGQQVTLRCSPISGHKSVSWYQQVLGQGPQFIFQYYEKEERGRGNFPDRFSARQFPNYSSELNVNALLLGDSALYLCASSAGRIRDPPEAFFGQGTRLTVV.

This clonotype has ten or more counts. This chain joins TRBV7-2 and TRBJ1-2; 9 nucleotides match TRBD1. The V gene end was trimmed by 6 bases and the J gene end by 5 bases; junction bases not matched to a gene: 4. This CDR3 comprises 13 residues. Germline V gene data show CDR1 as SGHTA and CDR2 as FQGNSA. CDR3 protein: CASRLTGGYGYTF. The CDR3 nucleotides are TGTGCCAGCAGGTTGACAGGGGGATATGGCTACACCTTC.

This chain links TRBV11-3 with TRBJ1-1; no clear D gene. V lost 8 bases and J 13 bases, leaving 20 bases between the germline ends. This CDR3 is built from 12 residues. Looked up from germline, CDR1 is SGHNT and CDR2 is YENEEA. The chain's CDR3 is CASSPTSQDDFF. CDR3 DNA: TGTGCCAGCTCCCCCACGTCGCAAGATGATTTCTTT.

In this sample, this clonotype turned up a few times. The chain joins TRBV19 to TRBJ1-6; unclear D gene. The CDR3 is made up of 17 amino acids. Germline values: CDR1 LNHDA, CDR2 SQIVND (reference sequence). Trimming stripped 3 bases from V and 3 bases from J, with 15 bases between. DNA for the CDR3: TGTGCCAGTAGTATGTTTTTCCGGACGGTCTATAATTCACCCCTCCACTTT. Amino acids: CASSMFFRTVYNSPLHF.

In its sample, this clonotype was seen many times. This chain uses TRBV12-3 or TRBV12-4 with TRBJ1-3; 7 nucleotides align to TRBD1. The CDR3 runs 14 residues. V lost 5 bases, J lost 1 base, and 2 bases stayed unmatched. The CDR3 coding sequence is TGTGCCAGCAGTCACAGGGGTTCTGGAAACACCATATATTTT. Residues: CASSHRGSGNTIYF.

V and J are TRBV20-1 and TRBJ2-3; the match to TRBD2 covers 9 bases. The CDR3 is made up of 13 amino acids. J was trimmed by 3 bases and V by 7 bases; bases with no gene match: 5. Germline loops: CDR1 DFQATT, CDR2 SNEGSKA (reference sequence). The DNA for the CDR3 is TGCAGTGGCCTAGCGGGAATTACAGATACGCAGTATTTT. Its translation is CSGLAGITDTQYF.

The table lists this clonotype with many counts. The V call is TRBV4-1, the J call TRBJ2-7, with D uncertain. Germline-derived CDR1 and CDR2 are MGHRA and YSYEKL. The length of the CDR3 is 14 residues. The V end was cut by 4 bases, the J end by 3 bases, with 13 bases between. This CDR3 reads CASSRRRVGYEQYF. The CDR3, as DNA: TGCGCCAGCAGCCGACGCCGGGTGGGCTACGAGCAGTACTTC.

At least ten counts were recorded for this clonotype. V is TRBV12-5 and J is TRBJ1-1; no clear D. CDR1 and CDR2 (germline): LGHNT, FRNRAP. V dropped 1 base and J dropped 5 bases, with 8 bases sitting between them. The CDR3 runs to 13 residues. CDR3 residues: CASGLAPTTEAFF. The DNA of the CDR3 is TGTGCTAGTGGTTTGGCGCCAACAACTGAAGCTTTCTTT. Using reference TRBV12-5 and TRBJ1-1 for the parts outside the CDR3, the full variable domain is DARVTQTPRHKVTEMGQEVTMRCQPILGHNTVFWYRQTMMQGLELLAYFRNRAPLDDSGMPKDRFSAEMPDATLATLKIQPSEPRDSAVYFCASGLAPTTEAFFGQGTRLTVV.

In its sample, this clonotype was seen a few times. V usage is TRBV27 and J usage is TRBJ2-7; D tentatively fits TRBD1 or TRBD2 (5 bases each). The length of the CDR3 is 15 residues. Germline V gene data show CDR1 as MNHEY and CDR2 as SMNVEV (reference sequence). Trimming shortened V by 0 bases and J by 7 bases, and 16 bases separated the two germline ends. CDR3 sequence reads: CASSLSWDPAEEQYF. As DNA, the CDR3 is TGTGCCAGCAGTTTATCTTGGGACCCAGCGGAGGAGCAGTACTTC.

This clonotype was seen at least ten times. V and J are TRBV27 and TRBJ2-2; 8 bases are a match to TRBD1. This CDR3 is built from 15 residues. Trimming at V came to 5 bases and at J to 5 bases, leaving 7 bases not matched to a gene. The germline gives CDR1 MNHEY, CDR2 SMNVEV (reference sequence). The CDR3 loop is CASSVSGGRTGELFF. CDR3 DNA: TGTGCCAGCAGTGTCTCAGGGGGCAGGACCGGGGAGCTGTTTTTT.

As regards this clonotype: A much larger clone lies one base from this, so it may be a read error. CDR3 sequence: CSVAEAVNTDAFF. DNA of the CDR3: TGCAGCGTTGCCGAAGCGGTGAACACTGATGCTTTCTTT. This chain joins TRBV29-1 and TRBJ1-1; the D is unclear. Germline V gives CDR1 SQVTM, CDR2 ANQGSEA. The CDR3 has 13 residues.

The rearrangement links TRBV30 to TRBJ1-2; D gene uncertain. CDR1 and CDR2 from the germline V gene are GTSNPN and SVGIG (reference sequence). The CDR3 contains 14 residues. Trimming shortened V by 0 bases and J by 8 bases, and 16 bases separated the two germline ends. CDR3 protein: CAWSVPPHGRGYTF. For the CDR3, the DNA is TGTGCCTGGAGTGTGCCACCCCACGGGAGGGGCTACACCTTC.

This clonotype was detected a few times. The DNA of the CDR3 is TGCGCCAGCAGCTCCGGACAGGCCCGGGGCTACACCTTC. Translated: CASSSGQARGYTF. The chain joins TRBV5-1 to TRBJ1-2, with 7 nucleotides matching TRBD1. CDR1 and CDR2 from the germline V gene are SGHRS and YFSETQ. CDR3 length: 13 residues. V was clipped by 3 bases and J by 8 bases; unmatched bases: 7.

This clonotype was detected only a few times. The chain joins TRBV9 to TRBJ2-5; 9 nucleotides match TRBD2. Germline CDR1 SGDLS, CDR2 YYNGEE. J gave up 3 bases and V 1 base, and 7 bases lay outside the gene matches. The CDR3 runs 16 residues. The CDR3 nucleotides read TGTGCCAGCAGCGTAAATCCTAGCGGGGTTAAAGAGACCCAGTACTTC. It is translated as CASSVNPSGVKETQYF.

This clonotype was counted at least ten times. The rearrangement joins TRBV7-2 to TRBJ2-5; TRBD1 aligns across 10 bases. Losses at the gene ends were 3 bases for V and 1 base for J; bases not matched to a gene: 2. Germline CDR1 reads SGHTA; CDR2 reads FQGNSA. The CDR3 has 15 residues. CDR3 DNA sequence: TGTGCCAGCAGCTTGGACAGGGGGTTCCAAGAGACCCAGTACTTC. This sequence encodes CASSLDRGFQETQYF. Combining the CDR3 with reference TRBV7-2 and TRBJ2-5 gives the whole variable domain GAGVSQSPSNKVTEKGKDVELRCDPISGHTALYWYRQSLGQGLEFLIYFQGNSAPDKSGLPSDRFSAERTGGSVSTLTIQRTQQEDSAVYLCASSLDRGFQETQYFGPGTRLLVL.

The V call is TRBV4-1, the J call TRBJ1-2; perhaps TRBD1 as D (6 bases). The germline V and J ends were trimmed by 2 bases and 8 bases, with 9 bases remaining between them. Germline V gene lookup returns CDR1 MGHRA and CDR2 YSYEKL. CDR3 length: 12 residues. CDR3 nucleotide sequence: TGCGCCAGCAGCCAAACAGGGATGGGCTACACCTTC. This encodes CASSQTGMGYTF.

There are many counts of this clonotype. The V gene is TRBV6-2 or TRBV6-3, the J gene TRBJ2-7, with D unclear. The V and J ends lost 2 bases and 3 bases respectively, with 11 bases between them. Germline V gene data show CDR1 as MNHEY and CDR2 as SVGEGT. CDR3 length equals 14 residues. CDR3 sequence: CASSYPLGLYEQYF. The CDR3 DNA reads as TGTGCCAGCAGTTACCCGCTGGGCCTCTACGAGCAGTACTTC.

The genes are TRBV15 and TRBJ1-6, with a possible D match to TRBD1 (5 bases). CDR3 size: 15 residues. Trimming cost V 5 bases and J 9 bases, with 17 bases left between them. Looked up from germline, CDR1 is LNHNV and CDR2 is YYDKDF (reference sequence). CDR3 sequence reads: CATSPYKSGGSPLHF. Written as DNA, the CDR3 is TGTGCCACCAGCCCTTACAAATCGGGGGGTTCACCCCTCCACTTT.

This chain connects TRBV4-1 to TRBJ2-7; 9 bases are shared with TRBD2. The CDR3 spans 16 residues. The junction had 8 bases not matched to a gene; V was cut back by 1 base and J by 4 bases. The germline CDR1 and CDR2 sequences are MGHRA and YSYEKL. Written as DNA, the CDR3 is TGCGCCAGCAGCCAAGTCGTAGCGGGAGTTAAGTACGAGCAGTACTTC. Translation gives CASSQVVAGVKYEQYF.

This clonotype was counted at least ten times. This may arise from a read error, as a much more abundant clone is one base away. The rearrangement links TRBV12-3 or TRBV12-4 to TRBJ2-4; the match to TRBD2 covers 13 bases. The CDR3 sequence is 20 residues long. CDR3 coding DNA: TGTGCCAGCAGTCTTACCGGGACTAGCGGGACCAATCTAGCCAAAAACATTAAGTACTTC. As protein: CASSLTGTSGTNLAKNIKYF.

This clonotype was picked up many times. V usage is TRBV7-8 and J usage is TRBJ2-7; tentative D call: TRBD2 (5 bases). Germline V gives CDR1 SGHVS, CDR2 FQNEAQ. The CDR3 extends over 13 amino acids. The V end lost 0 bases, the J end lost 3 bases, and 6 bases lay between the germline ends. The DNA for the CDR3 is TGTGCCAGCAGCTTAGCGACTATCTACGAGCAGTACTTC. This codes for CASSLATIYEQYF.

CDR3 nucleotides: TGTGCCAGCAGCGTTAGCCTCCCGGGACAACTCTCTGGAAACACCATATATTTT. Encoded protein: CASSVSLPGQLSGNTIYF. The chain carries TRBV9 and TRBJ1-3; maybe TRBD1 (6 bases). Germline values: CDR1 SGDLS, CDR2 YYNGEE. With 2 bases removed from V and 0 bases from J, the gap between germline ends came to 18 bases. The CDR3 totals 18 residues.

This clonotype was observed a few times. V usage is TRBV5-1 and J usage is TRBJ2-5; D is undetermined. In germline, CDR1 is SGHRS, CDR2 YFSETQ. This CDR3 comprises 13 residues. V was trimmed by 2 bases and J by 4 bases, leaving 9 bases between them. The CDR3 coding sequence is TGCGCCAGCAGCTTTGAGAGGAGAGAGACCCAGTACTTC. This gives the protein CASSFERRETQYF.

The V gene is TRBV11-2, the J gene TRBJ2-2; weak D call: TRBD2 (6 bases). The V end was cut by 5 bases, the J end by 9 bases, with 16 bases between. The CDR3 is made up of 14 amino acids. Germline-derived CDR1 and CDR2 are SGHAT and FQNNGV. CDR3 DNA: TGTGCCAGCAGCCCAAGCGGGTGGGCATGGGAGCTGTTTTTT. Encoded protein: CASSPSGWAWELFF.

The chain recombines TRBV5-1 with TRBJ2-2; a weak D match, TRBD2 (5 bases). Trimming took off 4 bases at V and 5 bases at J, with 15 bases between the two ends. The CDR3 runs 15 residues. The germline V gene has CDR1 SGHRS and CDR2 YFSETQ. The CDR3 here is CASSQELGRTGELFF. Written as DNA, the CDR3 is TGCGCCAGCAGCCAGGAACTAGGGCGGACCGGGGAGCTGTTTTTT. Complete variable domain (other parts from reference TRBV5-1 and TRBJ2-2): KAGVTQTPRYLIKTRGQQVTLSCSPISGHRSVSWYQQTPGQGLQFLFEYFSETQRNKGNFPGRFSGRQFSNSRSEMNVSTLELGDSALYLCASSQELGRTGELFFGEGSRLTVL.